This T cell receptor beta chain is drawn from a study of blood T cell repertoires in COVID-19 (TCRdb year 2020). A note on the overall study: The collaborator samples originated in the United States, Italy and Spain and spanned the acute and convalescent phases of COVID-19. The material from the prospective study consisted of cDNA or gDNA derived from T cells, B-cell-depleted T cells, or PBMCs. The repertoires were released in a freely available public database meant as a resource for research on the immune response to SARS-CoV-2. The sample metadata nearly always contained a de-identified subject ID, COVID-19 status, age in years and sex. Samples came from the ongoing ImmuneRACE study (first 160 participants) plus 1,254 subjects from 6 global collaborators. Deeply sampled blood TCRbeta repertoires from subjects exposed to, actively infected with, or recovered from COVID-19 were included in the dataset. Where HLA class I and class II types were available, the types were taken from metadata supplied by the sample provider, not from assay-based typing. General findings and caveats noted by the study authors: The quantity of clinical and demographic metadata differed by source and by participant and was supplied without curation.

To note about this clone: Its recognized antigen is unknown. Base qualities are not at hand, and no much larger clone is one base apart.

TCRbeta CDR3 regions were amplified from genomic DNA by means of the immunoSEQ Assay, a bias-controlled multiplex PCR. The study's processing was this. Nucleated cell counts per sample were estimated from amplification of reference gene primers within the assay. To quantify the absolute abundance of each unique TCRbeta CDR3 rearrangement, sequence reads were collapsed and filtered. For each sample, productive Simpson clonality was calculated by taking the square root of Simpson's diversity index across productive rearrangements. TCRdb holds this immuneACCESS table with in-frame rearrangements only. Some clones are missing; in checked studies, unresolved V genes explain under half, and the rest has no known cause. V, J and clone size are those of that table, while D and trimming were read from the DNA. This sample comprises 130,000 or so clones, roughly 84% of them detected only once. The top ten hold around 1.4% of the sample.

Each collaborating institution followed its own protocols to collect whole blood in K2EDTA tubes. For TCRbeta analysis, collaborator samples were shipped as frozen whole blood, as isolated PBMCs, or as DNA extracted from either sample type. Measured from the cysteine to the phenylalanine, the CDR3 is 15 residues long. Only the CDR3 DNA stays, 45 bases, in frame from base 1. According to the germline V gene, CDR1 reads SGHRS and CDR2 reads YFSETQ. V and J are trimmed by 3 bases and 5 bases, and the gene matches miss 5 bases of the junction. Here the chain combines TRBV5-1 and TRBJ2-1; 10 central bases correspond to TRBD2. This clonotype originated in a man aged 55 to 70 with acute or convalescent COVID-19. The sequencing sample was made of peripheral blood. CDR3 region: CASSWSGGADNEQFF. The base sequence is TGCGCCAGCAGCTGGAGCGGGGGGGCTGACAATGAGCAGTTCTTC.